Included here is one T cell receptor beta chain sequence, with context. Each CDR3 protein gets one entry in TCRdb, which reprocessed the 5' RACE reads and gives no DNA. The repertoire table contains fewer than 150,000 distinct CDR3 sequences. Germline CDR1 KGHSH, CDR2 LQKENI. The CDR3 has 15 amino acids. The data were obtained in a study of monozygotic twins with inflammatory bowel disease. Whole blood that had not undergone T cell sorting provided the isolated total RNA. Source material: blood. V gene TRBV18 combines with J gene TRBJ2-5; TCRdb's D gene call, TRBD2, goes unchecked for lack of DNA. The source is a human donor with ulcerative colitis or Crohn's disease, or a healthy co-twin of an affected twin (not recorded which). The CDR3 is CASLGMKRGQETQYF.